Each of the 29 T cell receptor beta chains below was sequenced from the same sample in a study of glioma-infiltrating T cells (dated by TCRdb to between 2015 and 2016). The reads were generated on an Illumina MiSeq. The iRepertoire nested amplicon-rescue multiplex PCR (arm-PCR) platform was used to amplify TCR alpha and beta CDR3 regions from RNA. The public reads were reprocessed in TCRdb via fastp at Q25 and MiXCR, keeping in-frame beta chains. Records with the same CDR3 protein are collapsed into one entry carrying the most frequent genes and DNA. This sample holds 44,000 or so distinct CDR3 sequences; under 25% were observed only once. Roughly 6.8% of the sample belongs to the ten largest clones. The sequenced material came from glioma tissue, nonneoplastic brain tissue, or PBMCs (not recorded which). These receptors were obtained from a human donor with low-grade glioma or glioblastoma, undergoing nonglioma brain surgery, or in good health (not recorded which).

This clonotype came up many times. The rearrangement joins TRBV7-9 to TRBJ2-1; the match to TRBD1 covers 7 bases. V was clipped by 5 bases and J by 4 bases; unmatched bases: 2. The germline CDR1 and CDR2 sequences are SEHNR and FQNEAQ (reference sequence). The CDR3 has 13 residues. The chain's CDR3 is CASSPGQYNEQFF. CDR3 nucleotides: TGTGCCAGCAGCCCGGGACAGTACAATGAGCAGTTCTTC.

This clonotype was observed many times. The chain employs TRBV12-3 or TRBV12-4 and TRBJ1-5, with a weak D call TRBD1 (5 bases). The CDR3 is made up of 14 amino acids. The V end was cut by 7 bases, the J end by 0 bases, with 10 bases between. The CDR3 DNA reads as TGTGCCAGCACCCCGGACACTAGCAATCAGCCCCAGCATTTT. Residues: CASTPDTSNQPQHF.

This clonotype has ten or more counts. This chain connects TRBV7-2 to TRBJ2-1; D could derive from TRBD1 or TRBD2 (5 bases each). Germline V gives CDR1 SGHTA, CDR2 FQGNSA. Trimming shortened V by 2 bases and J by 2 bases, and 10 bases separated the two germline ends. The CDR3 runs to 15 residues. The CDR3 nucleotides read TGTGCCAGCAGCTTATTCCGGGACCCCTACAATGAGCAGTTCTTC. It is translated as CASSLFRDPYNEQFF.

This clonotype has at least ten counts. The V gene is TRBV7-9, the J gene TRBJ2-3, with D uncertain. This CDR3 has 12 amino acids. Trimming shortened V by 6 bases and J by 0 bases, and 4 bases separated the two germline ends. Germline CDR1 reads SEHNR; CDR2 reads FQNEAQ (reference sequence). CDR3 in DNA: TGTGCCAGCAGGGACAGCACAGATACGCAGTATTTT. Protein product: CASRDSTDTQYF.

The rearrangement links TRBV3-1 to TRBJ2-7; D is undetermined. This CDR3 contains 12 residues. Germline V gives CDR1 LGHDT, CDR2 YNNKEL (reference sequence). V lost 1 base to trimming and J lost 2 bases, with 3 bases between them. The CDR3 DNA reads TGTGCCAGCAGCCAAGGCCCCTACGAGCAGTACGTC. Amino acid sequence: CASSQGPYEQYV.

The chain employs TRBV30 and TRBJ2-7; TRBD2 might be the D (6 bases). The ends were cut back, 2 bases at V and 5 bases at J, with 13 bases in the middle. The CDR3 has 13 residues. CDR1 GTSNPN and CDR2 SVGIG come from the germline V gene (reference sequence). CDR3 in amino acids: CAWSYGGTNEQYF. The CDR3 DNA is TGTGCCTGGAGTTATGGAGGGACCAACGAGCAGTACTTC. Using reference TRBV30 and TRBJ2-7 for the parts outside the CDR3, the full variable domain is SQTIHQWPATLVQPVGSPLSLECTVEGTSNPNLYWYRQAAGRGLQLLFYSVGIGQISSEVPQNLSASRPQDRQFILSSKKLLLSDSGFYLCAWSYGGTNEQYFGPGTRLTVT.

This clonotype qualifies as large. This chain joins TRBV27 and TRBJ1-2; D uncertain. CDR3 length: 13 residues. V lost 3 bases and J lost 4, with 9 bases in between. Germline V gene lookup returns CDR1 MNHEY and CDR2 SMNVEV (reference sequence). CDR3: CASSLGGGYGYTF. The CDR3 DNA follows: TGTGCCAGCAGTTTGGGAGGAGGCTATGGCTACACCTTC.

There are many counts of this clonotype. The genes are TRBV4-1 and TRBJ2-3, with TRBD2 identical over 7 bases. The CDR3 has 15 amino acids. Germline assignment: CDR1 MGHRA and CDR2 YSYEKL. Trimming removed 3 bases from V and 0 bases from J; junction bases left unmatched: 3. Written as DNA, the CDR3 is TGCGCCAGCAGCCAGAGCGGGGCTAGCACAGATACGCAGTATTTT. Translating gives CASSQSGASTDTQYF.

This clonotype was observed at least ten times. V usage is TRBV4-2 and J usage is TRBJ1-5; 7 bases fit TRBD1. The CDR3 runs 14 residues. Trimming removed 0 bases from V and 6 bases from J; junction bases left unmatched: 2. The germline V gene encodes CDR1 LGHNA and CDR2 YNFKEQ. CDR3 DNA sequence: TGTGCCAGCAGCCAAGAACAGGGGACTCAGCCCCAGCATTTT. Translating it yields CASSQEQGTQPQHF.

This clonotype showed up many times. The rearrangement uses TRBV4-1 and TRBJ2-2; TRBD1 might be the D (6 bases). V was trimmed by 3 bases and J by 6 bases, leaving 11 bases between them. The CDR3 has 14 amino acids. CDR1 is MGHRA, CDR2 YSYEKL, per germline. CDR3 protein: CASSQNNRAGELFF. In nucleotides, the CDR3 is TGCGCCAGCAGCCAGAACAACAGGGCCGGGGAGCTGTTTTTT.

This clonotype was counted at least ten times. CDR3 sequence reads: CASSRSGEREKLFF. The CDR3 DNA reads as TGTGCCAGCAGCCGTTCAGGGGAAAGAGAAAAACTGTTTTTT. The chain recombines TRBV3-1 with TRBJ1-4, with D possibly TRBD1 on 6 matching bases. Trimming took off 4 bases at V and 8 bases at J, with 14 bases between the two ends. This CDR3 region has 14 residues. Per the germline V gene, CDR1 is LGHDT and CDR2 is YNNKEL (reference sequence).

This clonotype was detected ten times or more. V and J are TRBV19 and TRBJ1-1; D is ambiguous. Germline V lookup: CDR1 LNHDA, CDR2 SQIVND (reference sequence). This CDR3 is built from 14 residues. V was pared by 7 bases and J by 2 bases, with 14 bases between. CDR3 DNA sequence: TGTGCCAGTACCTCAGTCGCCGCTAACACTGAAGCTTTCTTT. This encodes CASTSVAANTEAFF.

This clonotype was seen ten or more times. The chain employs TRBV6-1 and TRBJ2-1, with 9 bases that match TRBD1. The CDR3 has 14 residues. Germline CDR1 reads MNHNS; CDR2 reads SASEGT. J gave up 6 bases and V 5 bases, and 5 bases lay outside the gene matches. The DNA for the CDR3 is TGTGCCAGCAGTCACCGGGACAGGGTCAATGAGCAGTTCTTC. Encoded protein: CASSHRDRVNEQFF.

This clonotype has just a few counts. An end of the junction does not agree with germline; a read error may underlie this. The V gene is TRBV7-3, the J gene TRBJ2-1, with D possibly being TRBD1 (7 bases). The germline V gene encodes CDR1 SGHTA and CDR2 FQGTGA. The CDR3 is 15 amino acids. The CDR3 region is CAGSVSGGLYNEQFF. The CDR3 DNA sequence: TGTGCCGGCAGCGTATCAGGGGGGCTCTACAATGAGCAGTTCTTC.

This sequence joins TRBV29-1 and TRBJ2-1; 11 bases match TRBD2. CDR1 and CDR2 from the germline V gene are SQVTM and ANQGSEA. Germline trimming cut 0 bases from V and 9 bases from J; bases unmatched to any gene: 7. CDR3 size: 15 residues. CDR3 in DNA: TGCAGCGTTGAAGATCTTCTAGCGGGAGGAGGTGAGCAGTTCTTC. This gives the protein CSVEDLLAGGGEQFF.

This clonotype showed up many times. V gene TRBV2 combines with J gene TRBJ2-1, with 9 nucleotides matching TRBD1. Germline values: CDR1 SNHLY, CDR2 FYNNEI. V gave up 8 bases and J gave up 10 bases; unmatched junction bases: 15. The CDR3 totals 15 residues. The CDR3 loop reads CASDKGQGPLEEQFF. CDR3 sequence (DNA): TGTGCCAGCGATAAGGGACAGGGCCCGCTGGAGGAGCAGTTCTTC.

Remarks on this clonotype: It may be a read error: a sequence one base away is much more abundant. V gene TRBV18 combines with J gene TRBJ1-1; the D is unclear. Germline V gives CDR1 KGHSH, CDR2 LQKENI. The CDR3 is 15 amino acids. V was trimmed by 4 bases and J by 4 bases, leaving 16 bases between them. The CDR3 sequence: CASSLIQRGSTEAFF. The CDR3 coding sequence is TGTGCCAGCTCACTTATCCAAAGAGGGAGCACTGAAGCTTTCTTT.

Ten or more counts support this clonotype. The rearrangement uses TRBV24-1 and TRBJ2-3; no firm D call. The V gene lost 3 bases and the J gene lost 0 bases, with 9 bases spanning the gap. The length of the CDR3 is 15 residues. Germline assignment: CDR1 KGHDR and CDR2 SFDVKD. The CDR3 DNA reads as TGTGCCACCAGTGATAAATCAACTAGCACAGATACGCAGTATTTT. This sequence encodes CATSDKSTSTDTQYF.

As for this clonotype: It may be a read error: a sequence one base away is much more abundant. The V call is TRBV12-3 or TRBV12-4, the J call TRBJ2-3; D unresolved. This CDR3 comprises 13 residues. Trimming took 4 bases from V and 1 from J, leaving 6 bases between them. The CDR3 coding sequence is TGTGCCAGCAGTTCTCGGGGCACAGATACGCAGTATTTT. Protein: CASSSRGTDTQYF.

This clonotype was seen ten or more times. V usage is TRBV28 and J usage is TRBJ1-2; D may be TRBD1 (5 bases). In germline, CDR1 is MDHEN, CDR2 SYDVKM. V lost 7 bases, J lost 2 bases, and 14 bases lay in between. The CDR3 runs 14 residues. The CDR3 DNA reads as TGTGCCAGCACCTTTCCCGGGACCAACTATGGCTACACCTTC. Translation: CASTFPGTNYGYTF.

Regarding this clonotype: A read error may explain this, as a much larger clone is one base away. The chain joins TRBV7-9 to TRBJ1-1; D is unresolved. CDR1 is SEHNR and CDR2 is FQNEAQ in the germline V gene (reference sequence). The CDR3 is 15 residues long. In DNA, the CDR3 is TGTGCCAGCAGCTTAGATGCCAGGACGAACACTGAATCTTTCTTT. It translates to CASSLDARTNTESFF.

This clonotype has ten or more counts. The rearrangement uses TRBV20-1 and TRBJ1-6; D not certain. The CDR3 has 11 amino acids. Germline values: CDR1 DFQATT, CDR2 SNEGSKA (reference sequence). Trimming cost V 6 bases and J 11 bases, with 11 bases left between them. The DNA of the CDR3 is TGCAGTGCCAGGTCCGGGACACCCCTCCACTTT. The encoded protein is CSARSGTPLHF.

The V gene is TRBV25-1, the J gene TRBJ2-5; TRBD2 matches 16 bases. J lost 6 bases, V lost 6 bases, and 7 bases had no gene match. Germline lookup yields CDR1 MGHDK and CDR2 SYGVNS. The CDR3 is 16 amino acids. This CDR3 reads CASSPGLAGGPKTQYF. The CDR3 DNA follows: TGTGCCAGCAGCCCGGGACTAGCGGGGGGGCCGAAGACCCAGTACTTC.

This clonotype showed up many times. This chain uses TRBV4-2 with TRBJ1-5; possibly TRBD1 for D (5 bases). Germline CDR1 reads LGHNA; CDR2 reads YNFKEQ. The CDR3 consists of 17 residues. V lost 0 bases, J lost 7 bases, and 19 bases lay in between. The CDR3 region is CASSQEWDWTVGQPQHF. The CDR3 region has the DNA TGTGCCAGCAGCCAAGAATGGGACTGGACGGTGGGGCAGCCCCAGCATTTT.

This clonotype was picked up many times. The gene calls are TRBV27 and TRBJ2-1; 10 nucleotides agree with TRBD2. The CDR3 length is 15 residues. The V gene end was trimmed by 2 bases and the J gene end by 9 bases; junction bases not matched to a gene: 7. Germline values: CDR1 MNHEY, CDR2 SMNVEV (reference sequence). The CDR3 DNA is TGTGCCAGCAGTTTAGGGAGCGGGGGGGCAGGTGAGCAGTTCTTC. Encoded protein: CASSLGSGGAGEQFF.

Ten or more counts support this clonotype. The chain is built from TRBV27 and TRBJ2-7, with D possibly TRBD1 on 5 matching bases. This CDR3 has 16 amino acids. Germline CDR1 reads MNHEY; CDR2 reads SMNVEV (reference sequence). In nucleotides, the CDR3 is TGTGCCAGCAGTTCATCAGGGTTTAGTAGCTCCTACGAGCGGTACGTC. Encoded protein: CASSSSGFSSSYERYV.

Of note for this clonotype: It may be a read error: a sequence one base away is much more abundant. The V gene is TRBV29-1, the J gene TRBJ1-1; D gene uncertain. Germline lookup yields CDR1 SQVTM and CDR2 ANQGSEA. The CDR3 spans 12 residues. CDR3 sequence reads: CSVVAGFTKAFF. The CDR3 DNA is TGCAGCGTTGTAGCGGGGTTCACTAAAGCTTTCTTT.

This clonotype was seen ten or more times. CDR3 in amino acids: CASSSWRNTEAFF. The CDR3 nucleotides read TGTGCCAGCAGTAGTTGGAGGAACACTGAAGCTTTCTTT. The chain uses TRBV28 and TRBJ1-1; the D is unclear. This CDR3 is 13 amino acids long. V was pared by 5 bases and J by 1 base, with 8 bases between. Germline V CDR1 and CDR2: MDHEN, SYDVKM.

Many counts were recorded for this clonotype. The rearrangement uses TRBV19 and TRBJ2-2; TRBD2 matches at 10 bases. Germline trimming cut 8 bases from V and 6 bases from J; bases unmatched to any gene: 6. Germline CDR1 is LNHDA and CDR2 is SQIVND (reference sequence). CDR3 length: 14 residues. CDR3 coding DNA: TGTGCCAGTCTAGCGGGAGCAAGGGCCGGGGAGCTGTTTTTT. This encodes CASLAGARAGELFF.